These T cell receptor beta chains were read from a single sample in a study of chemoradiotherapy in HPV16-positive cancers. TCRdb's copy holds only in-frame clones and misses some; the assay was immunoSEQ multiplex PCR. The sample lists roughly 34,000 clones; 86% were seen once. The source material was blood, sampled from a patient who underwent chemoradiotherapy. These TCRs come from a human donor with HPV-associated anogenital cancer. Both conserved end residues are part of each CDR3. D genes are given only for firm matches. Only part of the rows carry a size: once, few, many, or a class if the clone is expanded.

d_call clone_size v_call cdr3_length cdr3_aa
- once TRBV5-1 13 CASSPGHYNEQFF
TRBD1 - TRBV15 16 CATLTGTGVGGNEQFF
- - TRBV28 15 CASRRPGTGTDTQYF
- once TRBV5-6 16 CASSLRGGIGQTEAFF
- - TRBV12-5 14 CASGRSGVGSPLHF
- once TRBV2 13 CASSGGNNEKLFF
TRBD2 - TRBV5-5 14 CASSRSGGKDTQYF
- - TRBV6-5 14 CASSAESRGNTIYF
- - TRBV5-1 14 CASSLSDSRNTIYF
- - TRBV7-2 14 CASSQGLLNTEAFF
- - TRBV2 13 CASSVGGDGEQYF
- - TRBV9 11 CASSQGDTQYF
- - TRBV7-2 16 CASSLAARLGQETQYF
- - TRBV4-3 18 CASSQDIWGGPFYQTQYF
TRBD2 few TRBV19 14 CASSIVAGGYEQYF
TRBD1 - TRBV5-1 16 CASSLTADREDYEQYF
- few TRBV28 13 CASSNYESYEQYF
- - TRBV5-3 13 CARSLGQYYEQYF
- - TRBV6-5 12 CASSRTNYGYTF
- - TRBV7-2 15 CASSLDTLRPQPQHF
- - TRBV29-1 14 CSHSRSLLETEAFF
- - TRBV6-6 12 CASLILLGGYTF
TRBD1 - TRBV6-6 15 CASSTRQGFSYEQYF
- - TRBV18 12 CASSPRDGGYTF
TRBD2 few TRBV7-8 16 CASSLRTSRSTGELFF
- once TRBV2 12 CASRQVGQPQHF
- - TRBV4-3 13 CASSQETQNEQFF
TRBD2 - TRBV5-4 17 CASSLEARGSTTDTQYF
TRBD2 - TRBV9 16 CASSVRGGSSTDTQYF
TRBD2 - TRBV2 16 CASSSGLAGAQETQYF